This TCR beta chain was obtained from a study of blood T cell repertoires in COVID-19. Germline V gene sequence: CDR1 SGHTA, CDR2 FQGNSA. V was pared by 4 bases and J by 5 bases, with 14 bases between. This CDR3 contains 14 residues. Clones were read by immunoSEQ multiplex PCR, and TCRdb kept only the in-frame ones, dropping some. The table has 200,000 to 250,000 clones, 83% seen once; the top ten hold about 1.3%. This TCR came from a woman aged 25 to 39 with COVID-19, enrolled during active disease. The chain recombines TRBV7-2 with TRBJ2-5; no firm D call. The sequenced sample consisted of peripheral blood. CDR3 region: CASSSGSTPETQYF. CDR3 coding DNA: TGTGCCAGCAGCTCCGGGTCGACCCCGGAGACCCAGTACTTC. Filled out from reference TRBV7-2 and TRBJ2-5, the complete variable domain reads GAGVSQSPSNKVTEKGKDVELRCDPISGHTALYWYRQSLGQGLEFLIYFQGNSAPDKSGLPSDRFSAERTGGSVSTLTIQRTQQEDSAVYLCASSSGSTPETQYFGPGTRLLVL.